A single sample is the source of the 24 T cell receptor beta chains below, sequenced in a study of post-analysis software for immune sequencing data (dated by TCRdb to about 2015). Paper-wide results and their limitations: Four to six TRBV segments, including TRBV5-6, TRBV5-1 and TRBV20-1, were significantly more frequent in patients than controls.

Library method: PCR. These reads were obtained on an Illumina HiSeq 2500. To reduce PCR and sequencing biases, unique molecular identifiers were incorporated into the TCR beta cDNA libraries. The public sequencing data were trimmed at Q25 with fastp and processed into clonotypes with MiXCR by TCRdb, which kept only in-frame beta chains. Rows with one shared CDR3 protein collapse into an entry with the most common genes and DNA. In this sample the table shows about 540,000 distinct CDR3 sequences, around 34% of which occur a single time. The ten largest clones represent about 6% of the sample. Their antigens remain unidentified. The sample was blood. The source is a girl under 18 with multiple sclerosis.

J is TRBJ2-4 and V is TRBV7-2; D ambiguous. The germline gives CDR1 SGHTA, CDR2 FQGNSA. V lost 1 base, J lost 5 bases, and 9 bases lay in between. This CDR3 is 14 amino acids long. The CDR3 DNA follows: TGTGCCAGCAGCTTAGTGGTAGGAGAAAACATTCAGTACTTC. Amino acid sequence: CASSLVVGENIQYF.

The gene calls are TRBV5-6 and TRBJ2-5, with D possibly being TRBD2 (5 bases). CDR1 and CDR2 (germline): SGHDT, YYEEEE. The ends were cut back, 7 bases at V and 7 bases at J, with 20 bases in the middle. The CDR3 runs 14 residues. CDR3 region: CASLGDGRASTQYF. CDR3 sequence (DNA): TGTGCCAGCTTGGGAGACGGCAGAGCCTCGACCCAGTACTTC.

The CDR3 DNA reads as TGTGCCAGCAGTTACTCGACTGGATTGGGCAATGAGCAGTTCTTC. Its translation: CASSYSTGLGNEQFF. This rearrangement joins TRBV6-5 to TRBJ2-1, with D unclear. CDR1 is MNHEY, CDR2 SVGAGI, per germline. The CDR3 length is 15 residues. With 0 bases removed from V and 6 bases from J, the gap between germline ends came to 12 bases.

This clonotype was seen only once. This chain joins TRBV18 and TRBJ2-2; D remains unclear. Germline V gene lookup returns CDR1 KGHSH and CDR2 LQKENI. The CDR3 is made up of 14 amino acids. V was trimmed by 2 bases and J by 8 bases, leaving 12 bases between them. CDR3 nucleotides: TGTGCCAGCTCACCAATATCGGCATCTGGGGAGCTGTTTTTT. Translated: CASSPISASGELFF.

This clonotype was recorded a few times. This chain uses TRBV20-1 with TRBJ1-1; 7 positions match TRBD1. The V gene's germline CDR1 is DFQATT and CDR2 SNEGSKA (reference sequence). This CDR3 has 13 amino acids. V lost 6 bases to trimming and J lost 3 bases; unmatched junction nucleotides: 7. CDR3 in amino acids: CSASRDSYTEAFF. The CDR3 DNA reads as TGCAGTGCATCCCGGGACAGCTACACTGAAGCTTTCTTT.

This clonotype has just a few counts. The chain carries TRBV3-1 and TRBJ1-2; TRBD1 might be the D (5 bases). V lost 2 bases and J 1 base, leaving 8 bases between the germline ends. This CDR3 region has 14 residues. The germline V gene has CDR1 LGHDT and CDR2 YNNKEL (reference sequence). The CDR3 DNA is TGTGCCAGCAGCCAACAGGGAGGTAACTATGGCTACACCTTC. Its protein product is CASSQQGGNYGYTF.

The V and J genes are TRBV5-4 and TRBJ2-7, with D maybe TRBD1 (5 bases). TRBJ2-5 explains the end of the DNA better; the J call may be wrong. This CDR3 has 13 amino acids. CDR1 and CDR2 from the germline V gene are SGHNT and YYREEE (reference sequence). The CDR3 nucleotides read TGTGCCAGCAGCTCTCAGGGTCGAGAGACCCAGTACTTC. This sequence encodes CASSSQGRETQYF.

The sample holds a few counts of this clonotype. The rearrangement links TRBV7-3 to TRBJ1-2; 8 positions agree with TRBD1. The CDR3 length is 14 residues. Germline CDR1 is SGHTA and CDR2 is FQGTGA. Unmatched junction bases numbered 10, after V lost 5 bases and J lost 8 bases. CDR3 nucleotides: TGTGCCAGCAGCCCAACCCGGACAGGGCAGGGCTACACCTTC. It translates to CASSPTRTGQGYTF. Full variable domain (missing parts from reference TRBV7-3 and TRBJ1-2): GAGVSQTPSNKVTEKGKYVELRCDPISGHTALYWYRQSLGQGPEFLIYFQGTGAADDSGLPNDRFFAVRPEGSVSTLKIQRTERGDSAVYLCASSPTRTGQGYTFGSGTRLTVV.

This clonotype was detected once. The V call is TRBV20-1, the J call TRBJ2-5; 7 bases align to TRBD1. Germline CDR1 and CDR2: DFQATT and SNEGSKA (reference sequence). V trimming: 3 bases; J trimming: 5 bases; junction bases outside the gene matches: 15. The CDR3 is 16 residues long. The CDR3 loop reads CSARSPGDSSSETQYF. The CDR3, as DNA: TGCAGTGCTAGGTCTCCCGGGGACAGCTCCTCCGAGACCCAGTACTTC.

This clonotype was seen only a few times. The chain links TRBV4-2 to TRBJ1-4; TRBD1 aligns across 8 bases. J lost 7 bases, V lost 3 bases, and 13 bases had no gene match. CDR1 LGHNA and CDR2 YNFKEQ come from the germline V gene. This CDR3 comprises 17 residues. CDR3 region: CASSQLPGGANSEKLFF. For the CDR3, the DNA is TGTGCCAGCAGCCAGTTACCAGGGGGCGCGAACTCTGAAAAACTGTTTTTT.

About this clonotype itself: A much larger clone differs by one base, so this may be a read error. Here the CDR3 reads CSSSLNVETQYF. The DNA for the CDR3 is TGTTCCAGCAGCTTAAATGTGGAGACCCAGTACTTC. This chain uses TRBV7-9 with TRBJ2-5; D is unclear. The CDR3 covers 12 residues. Per the germline V gene, CDR1 is SEHNR and CDR2 is FQNEAQ (reference sequence). The whole variable domain, filled in from reference TRBV7-9 and TRBJ2-5, reads DTGVSQNPRHKITKRGQNVTFRCDPISEHNRLYWYRQTLGQGPEFLTYFQNEAQLEKSRLLSDRFSAERPKGSFSTLEIQRTEQGDSAMYLCSSSLNVETQYFGPGTRLLVL.

As to this clonotype: A single base separates this from a much larger clone, so it may be a read error. V gene TRBV10-3 combines with J gene TRBJ2-6; the match to TRBD1 covers 8 bases. The germline CDR1 and CDR2 sequences are ENHRY and SYGVKD. The CDR3 is made up of 19 amino acids. CDR3 coding DNA: TGTGCCATCAGTGAAATGGAGGGGACAGGAGCCCCTGGGGCCAACGTCCGGACTTTC. Translated, it gives CAISEMEGTGAPGANVRTF.

This clonotype was detected a few times. This chain connects TRBV9 to TRBJ1-2, with D unclear. This CDR3 is built from 15 residues. Germline loops: CDR1 SGDLS, CDR2 YYNGEE. V was trimmed by 0 bases and J by 5 bases, leaving 14 bases between them. The CDR3 region has the DNA TGTGCCAGCAGCGTAGGAGTCCCAATGTTGTATGGCTACACCTTC. It translates to CASSVGVPMLYGYTF.

There are a few counts of this clonotype. The chain carries TRBV28 and TRBJ2-1, with TRBD1 identical over 12 bases. Germline CDR1 reads MDHEN; CDR2 reads SYDVKM. The CDR3 consists of 13 residues. The V gene end was trimmed by 6 bases and the J gene end by 9 bases; junction bases not matched to a gene: 3. The CDR3 region has the DNA TGTGCCAGCAGGGGACAGGGGGCACTTGAGCAGTTCTTC. It is translated as CASRGQGALEQFF. Drawing the rest from reference TRBV28 and TRBJ2-1, the complete variable domain is DVKVTQSSRYLVKRTGEKVFLECVQDMDHENMFWYRQDPGLGLRLIYFSYDVKMKEKGDIPEGYSVSREKKERFSLILESASTNQTSMYLCASRGQGALEQFFGPGTRLTVL.

In the case of this clonotype: This could be a read error, since a much larger clone is one nucleotide away. This chain uses TRBV6-6 with TRBJ2-5; possible D gene TRBD1, 6 bases. The J call may be in error: the DNA end matches TRBJ2-4 better. The CDR3 length is 14 residues. Germline assignment: CDR1 MNHNY and CDR2 SVGAGI (reference sequence). The CDR3 is CVSSYRTVKNIQYF. The CDR3 bases are TGTGTCAGCAGTTACAGGACAGTCAAAAACATTCAGTACTTC.

This clonotype was observed a few times. The chain joins TRBV5-5 to TRBJ1-6, with 11 bases identical to TRBD1. Trimming at V came to 3 bases and at J to 9 bases, leaving 8 bases not matched to a gene. Per germline, CDR1 SGHKS and CDR2 YYEKEE (reference sequence). The CDR3 totals 16 residues. In DNA, the CDR3 is TGTGCCAGCAGCTCAACGCCGGGACAGGGGGTTTCACCCCTCCACTTT. This encodes CASSSTPGQGVSPLHF.

This sequence joins TRBV2 and TRBJ2-1; D tentatively fits TRBD1 or TRBD2 (5 bases each). Germline loops: CDR1 SNHLY, CDR2 FYNNEI. The CDR3 is made up of 15 amino acids. V gave up 6 bases and J gave up 0 bases, with 12 bases separating them. As DNA, the CDR3 is TGTGCCAGCAGGGTGGGGGATTTCTCCTACAATGAGCAGTTCTTC. It yields the protein CASRVGDFSYNEQFF.

V and J are TRBV27 and TRBJ2-1, with 16 nucleotides matching TRBD2. The CDR3 has 16 residues. The J segment lost 4 bases and the V segment lost 10 bases, leaving 7 bases of the junction unmatched. The germline V gene has CDR1 MNHEY and CDR2 SMNVEV (reference sequence). The DNA of the CDR3 is TGTGCCACCCAATCGGGACTAGCGGGGGGGTACAATGAGCAGTTCTTC. Translated: CATQSGLAGGYNEQFF.

V is TRBV2 and J is TRBJ1-5; D possibly corresponds to TRBD1 (5 bases). Trimming removed 4 bases at V and 2 bases at J, with 15 bases between. CDR3 length: 16 residues. Germline CDR1 is SNHLY and CDR2 is FYNNEI. CDR3 DNA: TGTGCCAGCAGTGGTAAGGCGGGGACGGGCAATCAGCCCCAGCATTTT. Its protein product is CASSGKAGTGNQPQHF.

This clonotype has a count of ten or more. The chain combines TRBV10-3 with TRBJ2-3; perhaps TRBD1 as D (5 bases). The CDR3 is made up of 14 amino acids. Germline CDR1 and CDR2: ENHRY and SYGVKD. Trimming removed 6 bases from V and 1 base from J, with 11 bases in between. The CDR3 loop reads CAISRDAGTDTQYF. CDR3 DNA: TGTGCCATCAGCAGGGATGCCGGCACAGATACGCAGTATTTT.

This clonotype was found a few times. V gene TRBV29-1 combines with J gene TRBJ1-5, with TRBD1 as a possible D gene (5 bases). The ends were cut back, 1 base at V and 4 bases at J, with 17 bases in the middle. Looked up from germline, CDR1 is SQVTM and CDR2 is ANQGSEA. CDR3 length equals 16 residues. CDR3 sequence (DNA): TGCAGCGTTGAAGTGGGGGGGACGGGGGGAAATCAGCCCCAGCATTTT. Translating it yields CSVEVGGTGGNQPQHF.

A word on this clonotype: The junction shows a germline mismatch at one end, possibly a read error. V gene TRBV5-1 combines with J gene TRBJ2-1; D perhaps matches TRBD2 (6 bases). Germline lookup yields CDR1 SGHRS and CDR2 YFSETQ. This CDR3 contains 15 residues. CDR3 amino acids: CASSLGGGLYNEKFF. The CDR3 bases are TGCGCCAGCAGCTTGGGTGGGGGACTCTACAATGAGAAGTTCTTC. Looking up the rest from reference TRBV5-1 and TRBJ2-1 gives the full variable domain: KAGVTQTPRYLIKTRGQQVTLSCSPISGHRSVSWYQQTPGQGLQFLFEYFSETQRNKGNFPGRFSGRQFSNSRSEMNVSTLELGDSALYLCASSLGGGLYNEKFFGPGTRLTVL.

This clonotype has just a few counts. DNA of the CDR3: TGTGCCAGCAGTGAGGGACTCGATTACGAGCAGTACTTC. Protein product: CASSEGLDYEQYF. The rearrangement uses TRBV6-1 and TRBJ2-7, with D perhaps matching TRBD2 (6 bases). Germline V gene data show CDR1 as MNHNS and CDR2 as SASEGT. The CDR3 is made up of 13 amino acids. Deletions cut 3 bases from V and 4 bases from J, with 10 bases between.

This chain links TRBV20-1 with TRBJ2-6; 8 bases map to TRBD2. The CDR3 has 15 amino acids. Germline lookup yields CDR1 DFQATT and CDR2 SNEGSKA (reference sequence). Losses at the gene ends were 2 bases for V and 11 bases for J; bases not matched to a gene: 11. For the CDR3, the DNA is TGCAGTGCTAGAACGTTGGGTGGGCGGGGGGACGTCCTGACTTTC. The encoded protein is CSARTLGGRGDVLTF.